The rows below give T cell receptor beta chains drawn from one sample of a study of OX40 agonist ivuxolimab in advanced cancers. TCRdb's table, derived via immunoSEQ multiplex PCR, lists solely in-frame clones and lacks some. The sample has about 60,000 clones, roughly 87% seen once; the top ten hold 16%. Source: CD4+ or CD8+ T cells sorted from blood, taken in a trial of the OX40 agonist ivuxolimab. These receptors all come from an adult with an advanced solid tumor such as melanoma, head and neck, liver or kidney cancer. Both conserved end residues are part of each CDR3. The order of the fields is J gene, clone size, D gene, V gene, CDR3 DNA, CDR3 protein. D genes are given only for firm matches. The size field is filled for only some rows; it gives once, few, many or a size class.

TRBJ2-5	-	TRBD1	TRBV5-8	TGTGCCAGCAGCTTGGAGGGGACAGGGGGCTCGGAGACCCAGTACTTC	CASSLEGTGGSETQYF
TRBJ2-1	-	TRBD2	TRBV14	TGTGCCAGCAGCCAAGATCGACTAGCGGGAGGGCGTGGTGAGCAGTTCTTC	CASSQDRLAGGRGEQFF
TRBJ2-1	-	-	TRBV5-6	TGTGCCAGCAGCTTGGCGGGGCAGTCACATTACAATGAGCAGTTCTTC	CASSLAGQSHYNEQFF
TRBJ2-1	-	TRBD2	TRBV5-1	TGCGCCAGCAGCGCTAGCGGCGCCGCCTACAATGAGCAGTTCTTC	CASSASGAAYNEQFF
TRBJ1-1	-	TRBD1	TRBV11-2	TGTGCCAGCAGCCCCCGGGACAGGGCGAACACTGAAGCTTTCTTT	CASSPRDRANTEAFF
TRBJ2-1	-	TRBD2	TRBV14	TGTGCCAGCAGCTACTCTAGCGGGAGGGGCAATGAGCAGTTCTTC	CASSYSSGRGNEQFF
TRBJ2-5	-	TRBD1	TRBV19	TGTGCCAGTAGTCTAATACAGGGGCAAGAGACCCAGTACTTC	CASSLIQGQETQYF
TRBJ2-1	-	-	TRBV28	TGTGCCAGCAGCCCCCCGGACCTAGAATTTGAGCAGTTCTTC	CASSPPDLEFEQFF
TRBJ1-5	-	-	TRBV19	TGTGCCAGTATGGATGCGTCCAAGGGGCCCCAGCATTTT	CASMDASKGPQHF
TRBJ2-1	-	TRBD1	TRBV6-5	TGTGCCAGCAGAAAACAGGGGGAGAATGAGCAGTTCTTC	CASRKQGENEQFF
TRBJ2-7	-	-	TRBV28	TGTGCCAGCAGTTTACCTTCGAGGGCACTATACGAGCAGTACTTC	CASSLPSRALYEQYF
TRBJ2-4	once	-	TRBV27	TGTGCCAGCAGTTCCCGGGCGACAAGGCGTCCGTACTTC	CASSSRATRRPYF
TRBJ1-4	-	-	TRBV28	TGTGCCAGCAGTACAGGGAGTCCTAATGAAAAACTGTTTTTT	CASSTGSPNEKLFF
TRBJ2-7	-	TRBD2	TRBV11-1	TGTGCCAGCAGCACCCTAGCGGGAGGGATGGTCTACGAGCAGTACTTC	CASSTLAGGMVYEQYF
TRBJ2-1	-	-	TRBV9	TGTGCCAGCAGCCGGGGTTGGGGCAGCTCCTACAATGAGCAGTTCTTC	CASSRGWGSSYNEQFF